This T cell receptor beta chain was profiled in a study of CD8+ T cells in alopecia areata (dated by TCRdb to the late 2010s). Background on the whole study: Treated patients were enrolled in an open-label pilot trial of oral tofacitinib at 5 to 10 mg twice daily for moderate-to-severe alopecia areata. Patients stayed on tofacitinib for 6 to 18 months and then had 6 months of follow-up off drug so that delayed response and recurrence could be assessed. Disease severity in treated patients was measured with the SALT score, which quantifies the percentage of affected scalp surface area. In both human patients and the C3H/HeJ mouse model, the study applied high-throughput TCRbeta sequencing to look at T cell clonal expansion in alopecia areata. Human TCRbeta sequencing covered scalp tissue and sorted CD4+ and CD8+ peripheral blood T cells from patchy and totalis/universalis alopecia areata patients and healthy controls. Patients on tofacitinib were biopsied at baseline and after 4 and 24 weeks of treatment, and several of the patients also had a later scalp biopsy. Clonality in the scalp was compared among normal scalp (n=4), patchy alopecia areata scalp (n=8), and alopecia totalis/universalis scalp (n=8). RNA came from the PAXgene miRNA kit for fixed scalp, the miRNeasy kit for PBMCs, and the RNeasy kit for mouse skin. immunoSEQ multiplex PCR using 35 Vbeta forward primers and 13 Jbeta reverse primers was used to amplify TCRbeta CDR3 regions. Results and caveats for the whole study, not just this receptor: Shared TCR sequences between patients were less evident than in mice, which may be partly attributable to HLA diversity in the patient population. Scalp clonality and the number of expanded CD8+ clones among the top 100 scalp clones were significantly decreased by tofacitinib. Because the treated cohort was small and had only one nonresponder, larger studies are needed to examine links between baseline CD8+ expansion and response. Many expanded lesional clones were found to persist in scalp and blood during tofacitinib treatment, and relapse after treatment cessation may be partly explained by this persistence. Unlike mouse skin, where gammadelta T cells dominate, normal human skin contains resident alphabeta T cells that get sequenced too, which complicates analysis of the scalp TCR repertoire. Higher clonality and more expanded CD8+ clones were observed in lesional scalp than in normal scalp, particularly in alopecia totalis/universalis, a finding suggestive of antigenic drive.

About this clone itself: Its specific antigen is unknown. Base qualities were left out, and no much larger clone turns up one base away.

The library was generated by the immunoSEQ multiplex PCR assay. RNA was extracted from all samples and reverse transcribed into cDNA as template for TCR sequencing. SuperScript III was used for first-strand cDNA synthesis, primed with a 2:1 mix of oligo-dT and random hexamers. Amplification bias was assessed with a synthetic immune receptor repertoire, and residual bias was removed computationally. The source study handled its data this way. Raw reads were preprocessed to remove errors, and CDR3 was defined according to IMGT conventions as the region from the conserved cysteine to phenylalanine. Clonality was computed by normalizing Shannon entropy by log2 of the number of productive unique TCRs and subtracting the result from 1. CD4 or CD8 identity of scalp clones was inferred by cross-referencing scalp TCRbeta sequences with sorted blood CD4 and CD8 repertoires. TCRdb's version of the immuneACCESS table is confined to in-frame rearrangements and falls short of the full clone set. An unresolved V gene accounts for under half of the shortfall where checked; the remainder is of unknown origin. D and trimming come from the DNA, and the V and J calls and clone size come from that table. The sample profile shows about 140,000 clones; 86% of them were found once. The ten biggest clones cover around 13% of the sample.

Compared with germline, V lacks 3 bases and J lacks 4 bases; bases without a gene match: 5. For CDR1 and CDR2, the germline V gene lists SGHAT and FQNNGV. Measured from the cysteine to the phenylalanine, the CDR3 is 14 residues long. CDR3 DNA is the only sequence kept; it has 42 bases, read in frame from the first base. Taken with the paper, the label for time point translates to: more than three weeks on oral tofacitinib. The treatment or condition label on this specimen signifies: oral pan-JAK inhibitor, 5-10 mg twice daily. Lesional scalp punch biopsies and peripheral blood were collected from alopecia areata patients. PBMCs were isolated by density centrifugation and stained for CD3, CD4 and CD8, after which CD4+ and CD8+ T cells were sorted on a FACSAria.

The rearrangement joined TRBV11-2 to TRBJ1-2; TRBD1 lines up with 7 middle nucleotides. Source: CD8+ T cells sorted from blood, taken at week 4, from a patient treated with tofacitinib. The sequence was collected from a human donor with alopecia areata. Here is the DNA: TGTGCCAGCAGCTTGGAGGGGGCTATCTATGGCTACACCTTC. It codes for CASSLEGAIYGYTF.